The present entry profiles one T cell receptor beta chain with its context. The study recruited people aged about 18 to 89 years across about 25 US areas. The germline V gene encodes CDR1 SGHTA and CDR2 FQGTGA. V lost 5 bases, J lost 2 bases, and 11 bases lay in between. CDR3 size: 14 residues. Original data processing: Reference gene primer amplification gave nucleated cell count estimates. Libraries were prepared by immunoSEQ multiplex PCR; TCRdb keeps only in-frame clonotypes and omits some of them. V and J calls and clone size come straight from that table; D and trimming were deduced from the DNA. The sample lists approximately 150,000 clones; nearly 85% were seen once. The sample originates from a study of blood T cell repertoires in COVID-19. The overall study: Cohort 3 donors were reported recovered after two negative PCRs, clearance, or symptom resolution. The United States, Italy and Spain supplied acute and convalescent COVID-19 samples.

The origin of this receptor is a man aged 50 to 59 in a cohort exposed to, infected with or recovered from COVID-19 (not recorded which). The chain employs TRBV7-3 and TRBJ2-3, with D perhaps matching TRBD1 (6 bases). What was sequenced was PBMCs or T cells enriched from blood (not recorded which). CDR3 DNA sequence: TGTGCCAGCAGCCACGGGACAAACACAGATACGCAGTATTTT. As protein: CASSHGTNTDTQYF.